One and the same sample provided the 12 T cell receptor beta chains below, sequenced in a study of T cells in Graves' hyperthyroidism and ophthalmopathy. There were TCR beta CDR3 regions amplified from RNA transcripts. HTBI primers were employed in a first-round RT-PCR of the TCR CDR3. TCRdb used MiXCR to reprocess the multiplex PCR reads, holding one entry per CDR3 protein. The sample has hundreds of thousands of distinct CDR3 sequences; 18% are singletons. The sample consisted of blood. The receptors here all came from a woman between 50 and 59 years old with Graves' hyperthyroidism that later progressed to Graves' ophthalmopathy.

This clonotype was picked up a small number of times. The rearrangement joins TRBV5-8 to TRBJ1-4, with 7 bases identical to TRBD1. Germline-derived CDR1 and CDR2 are SGHTS and YDEGEE. V lost 0 bases, J lost 8 bases, and 10 bases stayed unmatched. The CDR3 has 16 amino acids. The CDR3 region has the DNA TGTGCCAGCAGCTTGGGAGACACAGGGGTCTGGGAAAAACTGTTTTTT. Translation: CASSLGDTGVWEKLFF.

This clonotype was detected a few times. The genes are TRBV7-9 and TRBJ1-1; D is unclear. The V and J ends lost 5 bases and 1 base respectively, with 8 bases between them. The CDR3 extends over 13 amino acids. Germline V gives CDR1 SEHNR, CDR2 FQNEAQ (reference sequence). In nucleotides, the CDR3 is TGTGCCAGCAGCCCGAGTTGGAACACTGAAGCTTTCTTT. It translates to CASSPSWNTEAFF.

This clonotype was recorded many times. V and J are TRBV7-3 and TRBJ2-5, with unresolved D. V was shortened by 5 bases and J by 2 bases, with 12 bases between the two germline ends. Germline CDR1 SGHTA, CDR2 FQGTGA. The CDR3 totals 14 residues. This chain's CDR3 is CASSPFDSQETQYF. The CDR3 DNA sequence: TGTGCCAGCAGCCCTTTTGATAGTCAAGAGACCCAGTACTTC. Variable domain in full (rest from reference TRBV7-3 and TRBJ2-5): GAGVSQTPSNKVTEKGKYVELRCDPISGHTALYWYRQSLGQGPEFLIYFQGTGAADDSGLPNDRFFAVRPEGSVSTLKIQRTERGDSAVYLCASSPFDSQETQYFGPGTRLLVL.

This clonotype was observed at least ten times. The rearrangement links TRBV7-2 to TRBJ1-5; 8 bases are a match to TRBD1. With V trimmed by 5 bases and J by 5 bases, 5 bases remained unmatched. Germline CDR1 and CDR2: SGHTA and FQGNSA. The CDR3 length is 14 residues. CDR3 residues: CASSPGQADQPQHF. The CDR3 DNA is TGTGCCAGCAGCCCGGGACAGGCAGATCAGCCCCAGCATTTT.

Only a few counts were recorded for this clonotype. The chain couples TRBV6-1 to TRBJ2-2; no clear D gene. CDR1 is MNHNS, CDR2 SASEGT, per germline. The V and J ends lost 5 bases and 6 bases respectively, with 16 bases between them. The CDR3 spans 15 residues. The DNA of the CDR3 is TGTGCCAGCAGTTCTTTTGGGGATGGGGCCGGGGAGCTGTTTTTT. Protein: CASSSFGDGAGELFF.

The sample holds a few counts of this clonotype. The chain couples TRBV10-2 to TRBJ1-5; the match to TRBD1 covers 12 bases. The J segment lost 0 bases and the V segment lost 6 bases, leaving 3 bases of the junction unmatched. Germline CDR1 is WSHSY and CDR2 is SAAADI. There are 16 residues in the CDR3. The CDR3 DNA is TGCGCCAGCAGGGGACAGGGGGCGTCTAGCAATCAGCCCCAGCATTTT. Encoded protein: CASRGQGASSNQPQHF.

In this sample, this clonotype turned up many times. The chain joins TRBV12-5 to TRBJ2-5; 9 bases are shared with TRBD2. Germline V gene data show CDR1 as LGHNT and CDR2 as FRNRAP. V lost 10 bases to trimming and J lost 2 bases; unmatched junction nucleotides: 23. This CDR3 contains 19 residues. CDR3 in amino acids: CATDYGGVAGDPRQETQYF. CDR3 nucleotide sequence: TGTGCTACCGACTATGGGGGGGTAGCGGGAGACCCCCGACAAGAGACCCAGTACTTC.

There are many counts of this clonotype. CDR3 bases: TGCAGTCGATCCGGGGCTGATGGCACTGAAGCTTTCTTT. Protein sequence: CSRSGADGTEAFF. The J gene is TRBJ1-1, the V gene TRBV20-1; a weak D match, TRBD1 (5 bases). The CDR3 runs to 13 residues. From germline, CDR1 is DFQATT and CDR2 SNEGSKA (reference sequence). Trimming pared 8 bases from V and 4 bases from J, leaving 17 bases between.

For the CDR3, the DNA is TGTGCCAGCAGTTACGACAGACCTGAAGCTTTCTTT. Translation gives CASSYDRPEAFF. This sequence joins TRBV6-5 and TRBJ1-1; D perhaps matches TRBD1 (5 bases). The CDR3 totals 12 residues. Trimming stripped 2 bases from V and 6 bases from J, with 7 bases between. Germline V CDR1 and CDR2: MNHEY, SVGAGI.

In this sample, this clonotype turned up many times. The chain has TRBV11-2 and TRBJ2-7; 7 bases align to TRBD1. With V trimmed by 3 bases and J by 3 bases, 5 bases remained unmatched. Germline values: CDR1 SGHAT, CDR2 FQNNGV. The CDR3 covers 14 residues. The CDR3 region is CASSLGDSIYEQYF. DNA of the CDR3: TGTGCCAGCAGCTTGGGGGACAGTATCTACGAGCAGTACTTC.

The chain carries TRBV9 and TRBJ2-1, with D perhaps matching TRBD2 (7 bases). The CDR3 loop spans 14 amino acids. Germline CDR1 and CDR2: SGDLS and YYNGEE. The V end lost 2 bases, the J end lost 5 bases, and 11 bases lay between the germline ends. The CDR3 region has the DNA TGTGCCAGCAGCGTGGGGGGGCCCCACAATGAGCAGTTCTTC. Its translation is CASSVGGPHNEQFF. The full variable domain, rest sourced from reference TRBV9 and TRBJ2-1, is DSGVTQTPKHLITATGQRVTLRCSPRSGDLSVYWYQQSLDQGLQFLIQYYNGEERAKGNILERFSAQQFPDLHSELNLSSLELGDSALYFCASSVGGPHNEQFFGPGTRLTVL.

This chain joins TRBV29-1 and TRBJ1-2; 11 nucleotides agree with TRBD1. CDR3 length equals 14 residues. Germline loops: CDR1 SQVTM, CDR2 ANQGSEA. V dropped 4 bases and J dropped 3; count of bases not matched to a gene: 4. The CDR3 sequence: CSVVGDRGDYGYTF. The CDR3 coding sequence is TGCAGCGTTGTGGGGGACAGGGGGGACTATGGCTACACCTTC.